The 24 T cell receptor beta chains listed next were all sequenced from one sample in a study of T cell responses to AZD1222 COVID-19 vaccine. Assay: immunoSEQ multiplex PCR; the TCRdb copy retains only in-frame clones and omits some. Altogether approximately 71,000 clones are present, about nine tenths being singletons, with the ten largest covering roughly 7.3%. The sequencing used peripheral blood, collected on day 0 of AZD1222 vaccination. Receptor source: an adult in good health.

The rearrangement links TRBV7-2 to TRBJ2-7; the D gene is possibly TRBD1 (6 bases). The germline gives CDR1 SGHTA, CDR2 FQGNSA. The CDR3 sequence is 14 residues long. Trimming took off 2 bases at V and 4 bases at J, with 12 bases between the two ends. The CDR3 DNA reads TGTGCCAGCAGCTTACGGGACACCCTGTACGAGCAGTACTTC. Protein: CASSLRDTLYEQYF.

CDR3: CASSTNYEQYF. CDR3 in DNA: TGTGCCAGCAGCACTAACTACGAGCAGTACTTC. The chain joins TRBV7-6 to TRBJ2-7; D gene unclear. Per the germline V gene, CDR1 is SGHVS and CDR2 is FNYEAQ. V was clipped by 5 bases and J by 3 bases, with 5 bases between them. The CDR3 totals 11 residues.

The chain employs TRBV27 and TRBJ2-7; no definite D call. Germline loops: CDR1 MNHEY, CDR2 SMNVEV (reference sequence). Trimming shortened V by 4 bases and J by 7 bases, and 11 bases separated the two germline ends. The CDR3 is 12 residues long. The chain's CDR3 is CASSSLSFEQYF. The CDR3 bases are TGTGCCAGCAGTTCCCTCTCCTTTGAGCAGTACTTC.

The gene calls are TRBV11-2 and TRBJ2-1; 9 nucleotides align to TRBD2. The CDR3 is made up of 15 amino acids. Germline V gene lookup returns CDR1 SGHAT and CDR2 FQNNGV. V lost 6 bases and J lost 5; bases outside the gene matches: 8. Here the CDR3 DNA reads TGTGCCAGCAGACCGGTAGCGGGAGCCCACAATGAGCAGTTCTTC. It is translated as CASRPVAGAHNEQFF.

The CDR3 DNA reads as TGTGCCAGCTCACCAACGGACAGGAATTTTGGCTACACCTTC. This gives the protein CASSPTDRNFGYTF. The chain is built from TRBV18 and TRBJ1-2; TRBD1 agrees at 7 bases. Germline V gene sequence: CDR1 KGHSH, CDR2 LQKENI. Trimming at V came to 2 bases and at J to 7 bases, leaving 7 bases not matched to a gene. The CDR3 has 14 residues.

CDR3 nucleotides: TGTGCCAGCAGTGAACAGAATAACTATGGCTACACCTTC. It yields the protein CASSEQNNYGYTF. The chain has TRBV25-1 and TRBJ1-2; no firm D call. This CDR3 contains 13 residues. Germline assignment: CDR1 MGHDK and CDR2 SYGVNS. Trimming pared 2 bases from V and 1 base from J, leaving 5 bases between.

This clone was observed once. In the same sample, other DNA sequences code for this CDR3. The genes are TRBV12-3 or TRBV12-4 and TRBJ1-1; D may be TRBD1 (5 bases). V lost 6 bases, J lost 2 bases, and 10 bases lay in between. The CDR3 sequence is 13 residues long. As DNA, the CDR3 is TGTGCCAGCAGCCTGGGACCTAACACTGAAGCTTTCTTT. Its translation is CASSLGPNTEAFF.

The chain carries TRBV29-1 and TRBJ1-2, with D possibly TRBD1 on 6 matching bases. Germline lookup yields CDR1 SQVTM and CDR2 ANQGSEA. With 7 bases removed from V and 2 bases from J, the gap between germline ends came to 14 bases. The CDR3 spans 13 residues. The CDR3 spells CSGSDRMNYGYTF. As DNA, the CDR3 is TGCAGCGGGAGTGACAGGATGAACTATGGCTACACCTTC.

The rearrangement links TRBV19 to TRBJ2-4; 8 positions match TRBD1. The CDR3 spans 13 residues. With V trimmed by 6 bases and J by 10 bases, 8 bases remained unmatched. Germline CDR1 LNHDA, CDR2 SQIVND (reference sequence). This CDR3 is CASSPQGAGIQYF. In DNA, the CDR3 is TGTGCCAGTAGCCCTCAGGGGGCTGGTATTCAGTACTTC.

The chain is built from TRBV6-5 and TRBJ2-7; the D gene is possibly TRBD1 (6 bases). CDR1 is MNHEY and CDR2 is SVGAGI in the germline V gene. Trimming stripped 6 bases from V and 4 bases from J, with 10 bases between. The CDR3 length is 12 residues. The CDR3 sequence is CASRKDSYEQYF. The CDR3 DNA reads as TGTGCCAGCAGGAAGGACAGTTACGAGCAGTACTTC.

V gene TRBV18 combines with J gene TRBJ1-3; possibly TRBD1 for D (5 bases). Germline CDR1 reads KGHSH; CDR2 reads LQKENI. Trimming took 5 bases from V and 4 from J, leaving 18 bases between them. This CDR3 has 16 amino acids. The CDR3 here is CASSYIQSGRGNTIYF. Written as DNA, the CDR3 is TGTGCCAGCTCATATATCCAGTCAGGGCGAGGAAACACCATATATTTT.

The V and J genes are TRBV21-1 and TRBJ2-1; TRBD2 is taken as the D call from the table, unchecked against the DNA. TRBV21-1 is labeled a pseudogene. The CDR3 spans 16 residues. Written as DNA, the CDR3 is TGTGCCAGCAGACCCCGGTCTAGCGGCCCAGTGAATGAGCAGTTCTTC. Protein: CASRPRSSGPVNEQFF.

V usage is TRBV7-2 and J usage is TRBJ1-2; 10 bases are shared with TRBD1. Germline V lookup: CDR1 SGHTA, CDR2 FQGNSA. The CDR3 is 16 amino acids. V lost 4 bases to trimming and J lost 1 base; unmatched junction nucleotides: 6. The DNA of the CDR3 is TGTGCCAGCAGCTCCGACAGGGGGCGTCTTAACTATGGCTACACCTTC. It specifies CASSSDRGRLNYGYTF.

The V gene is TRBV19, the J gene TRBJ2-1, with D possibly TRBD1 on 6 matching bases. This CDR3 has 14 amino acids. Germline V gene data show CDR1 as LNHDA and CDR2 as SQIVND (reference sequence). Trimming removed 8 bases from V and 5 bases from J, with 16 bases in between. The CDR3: CASALGGRDNEQFF. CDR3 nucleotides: TGTGCCAGTGCTTTAGGGGGTCGGGACAATGAGCAGTTCTTC.

This CDR3 is CASSAGTGGSYNEQFF. The CDR3 DNA reads as TGTGCCAGCAGTGCCGGGACAGGGGGGTCCTACAATGAGCAGTTCTTC. The V gene is TRBV27, the J gene TRBJ2-1; TRBD1 aligns across 11 bases. CDR1 is MNHEY and CDR2 is SMNVEV in the germline V gene (reference sequence). With 5 bases clipped from V and 1 base from J, the junction kept 4 bases outside the gene matches. The CDR3 contains 16 residues.

The CDR3: CASSLDSTGSFYNEQFF. Written as DNA, the CDR3 is TGTGCCAGCAGCTTAGATTCGACAGGGTCTTTCTACAATGAGCAGTTCTTC. The rearrangement joins TRBV11-2 to TRBJ2-1; 7 positions match TRBD1. Trimming cost V 0 bases and J 3 bases; bases outside gene matches: 8. The CDR3 is made up of 17 amino acids. Germline CDR1 SGHAT, CDR2 FQNNGV.

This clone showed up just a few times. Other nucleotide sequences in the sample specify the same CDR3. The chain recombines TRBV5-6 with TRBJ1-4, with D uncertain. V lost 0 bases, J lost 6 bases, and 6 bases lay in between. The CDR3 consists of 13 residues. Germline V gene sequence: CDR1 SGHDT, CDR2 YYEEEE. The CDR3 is CASSLVRDEKLFF. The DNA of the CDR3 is TGTGCCAGCAGCTTGGTAAGAGATGAAAAACTGTTTTTT.

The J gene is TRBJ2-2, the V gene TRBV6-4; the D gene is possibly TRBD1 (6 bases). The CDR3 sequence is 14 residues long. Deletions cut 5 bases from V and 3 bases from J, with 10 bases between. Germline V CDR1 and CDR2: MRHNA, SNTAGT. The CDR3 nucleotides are TGTGCCAGCAGTCGACAGGTGGACACCGGGGAGCTGTTTTTT. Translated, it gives CASSRQVDTGELFF.

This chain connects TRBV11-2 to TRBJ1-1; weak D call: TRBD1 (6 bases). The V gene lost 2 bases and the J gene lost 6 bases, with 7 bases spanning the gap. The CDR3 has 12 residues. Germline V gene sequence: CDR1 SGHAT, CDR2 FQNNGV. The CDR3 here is CASSLTGSEAFF. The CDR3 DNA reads TGTGCCAGCAGCTTAACAGGGTCTGAAGCTTTCTTT.

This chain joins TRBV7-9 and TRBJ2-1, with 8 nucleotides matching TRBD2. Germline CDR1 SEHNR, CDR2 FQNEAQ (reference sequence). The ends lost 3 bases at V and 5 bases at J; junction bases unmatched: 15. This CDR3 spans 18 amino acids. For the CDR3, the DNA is TGTGCCAGCAGCTTCTCTATACTTAAGACGGGAGGGAACAATGAGCAGTTCTTC. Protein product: CASSFSILKTGGNNEQFF.

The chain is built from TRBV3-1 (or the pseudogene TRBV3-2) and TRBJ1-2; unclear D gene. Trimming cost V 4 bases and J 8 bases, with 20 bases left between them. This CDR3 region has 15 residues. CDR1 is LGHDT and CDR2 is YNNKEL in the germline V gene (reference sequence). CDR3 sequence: CASSPLVRQRQGYTF. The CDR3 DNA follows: TGTGCCAGCAGCCCGCTGGTCCGGCAGCGGCAGGGCTACACCTTC.

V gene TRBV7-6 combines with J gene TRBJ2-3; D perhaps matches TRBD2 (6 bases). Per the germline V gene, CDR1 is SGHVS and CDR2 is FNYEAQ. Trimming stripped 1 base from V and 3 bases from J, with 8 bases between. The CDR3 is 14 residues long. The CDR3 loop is CASSLETRTDTQYF. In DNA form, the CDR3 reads TGTGCCAGCAGCTTAGAGACTAGAACAGATACGCAGTATTTT. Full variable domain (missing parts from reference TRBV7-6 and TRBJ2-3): GAGVSQSPRYKVTKRGQDVALRCDPISGHVSLYWYRQALGQGPEFLTYFNYEAQQDKSGLPNDRFSAERPEGSISTLTIQRTEQRDSAMYRCASSLETRTDTQYFGPGTRLTVL.

CDR3 in amino acids: CASSLAGASEQYF. CDR3 bases: TGTGCCAGCAGTCTAGCGGGAGCTAGCGAGCAGTACTTC. The V and J genes are TRBV25-1 and TRBJ2-7, with 10 bases lining up with TRBD2. From germline, CDR1 is MGHDK and CDR2 SYGVNS. V lost 5 bases to trimming and J lost 6 bases; unmatched junction nucleotides: 4. This CDR3 has 13 amino acids.

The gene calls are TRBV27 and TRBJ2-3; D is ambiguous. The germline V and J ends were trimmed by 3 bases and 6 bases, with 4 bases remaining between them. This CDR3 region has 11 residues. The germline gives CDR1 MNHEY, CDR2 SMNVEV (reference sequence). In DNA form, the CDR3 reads TGTGCCAGCAGTTTTTACGATACGCAGTATTTT. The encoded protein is CASSFYDTQYF.